The clone carrying this T cell receptor beta chain was detected only a few times. The antigen is unknown. The sample is drawn from a study of vaccination and CD4 T cells after COVID-19. On the study more broadly: Two of the convalescents were Hispanic, and convalescents were six males and four females. Investigators took post-vaccine samples a median roughly 70 days after dose two, within a range of 14 to 241.

Regarding time point: late sampling 161 to 241 days after vaccination in three convalescent patients. Described treatment: roughly 11-day PBMC culture with coronavirus spike peptide pools or control peptides (ViraFEST assay). Notes on the study in general: The median count of SARS-CoV-2-reactive clonotypes rose from roughly 21 to 40, not significantly.

Cultured CD4+ T cell DNA was sequenced using the Oncomine TCR Beta short-read assay. The authors extracted genomic DNA from cultured CD4+ T cells. Using its own MiXCR run on the PCR reads, TCRdb lists one record per CDR3 protein. The data hold around 23,000 distinct CDR3 sequences, with 30% to 35% observed a single time. Per germline, CDR1 DFQATT and CDR2 SNEGSKA (reference sequence). The CDR3 sequence is 14 residues long. Trimming took 1 base from V and 6 from J, leaving 14 bases between them. V is TRBV20-1 and J is TRBJ2-3; no definite D call. Sequencing used CD4+ T cells from blood, cultured in vitro, obtained about 7 months after SARS-CoV-2 vaccination. This TCR was recovered from a human donor who had recovered from COVID-19. CDR3 amino acids: CSARVPPSLDTQYF. The DNA for the CDR3 is TGCAGTGCTAGAGTCCCCCCCTCCTTGGATACGCAGTATTTT.